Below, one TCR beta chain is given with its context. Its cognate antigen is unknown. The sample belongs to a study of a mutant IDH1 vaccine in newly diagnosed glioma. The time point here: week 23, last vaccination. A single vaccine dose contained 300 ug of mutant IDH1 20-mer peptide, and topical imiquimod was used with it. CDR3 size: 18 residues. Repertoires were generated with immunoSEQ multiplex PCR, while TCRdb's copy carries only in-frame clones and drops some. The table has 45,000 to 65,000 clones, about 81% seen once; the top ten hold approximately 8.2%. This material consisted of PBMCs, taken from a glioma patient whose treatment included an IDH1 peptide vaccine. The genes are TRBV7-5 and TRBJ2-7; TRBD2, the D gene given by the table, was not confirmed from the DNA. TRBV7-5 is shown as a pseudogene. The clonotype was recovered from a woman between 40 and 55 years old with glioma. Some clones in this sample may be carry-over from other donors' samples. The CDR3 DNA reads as TGTGCCAGAAGCTTAATGGGACTAGCGGCGGCGGGGGCCTACGAGCAGTACTTC. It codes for CARSLMGLAAAGAYEQYF.